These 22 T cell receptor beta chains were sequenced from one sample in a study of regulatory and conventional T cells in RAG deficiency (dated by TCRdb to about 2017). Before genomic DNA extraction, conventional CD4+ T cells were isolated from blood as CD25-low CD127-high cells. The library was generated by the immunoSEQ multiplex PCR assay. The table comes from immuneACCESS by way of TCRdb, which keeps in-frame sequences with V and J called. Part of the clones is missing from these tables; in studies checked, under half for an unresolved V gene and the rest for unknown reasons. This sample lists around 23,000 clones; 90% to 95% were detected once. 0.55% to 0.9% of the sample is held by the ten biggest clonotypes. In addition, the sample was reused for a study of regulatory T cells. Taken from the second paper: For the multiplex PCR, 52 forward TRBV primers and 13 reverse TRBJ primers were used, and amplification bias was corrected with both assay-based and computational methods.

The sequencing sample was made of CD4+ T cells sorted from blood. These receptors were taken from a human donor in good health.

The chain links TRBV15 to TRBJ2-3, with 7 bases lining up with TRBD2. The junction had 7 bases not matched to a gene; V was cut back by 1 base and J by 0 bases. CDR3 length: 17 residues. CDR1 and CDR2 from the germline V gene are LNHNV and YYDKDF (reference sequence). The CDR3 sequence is CATSRGGGGISTDTQYF. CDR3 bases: TGTGCCACCAGCAGAGGAGGCGGGGGTATTAGCACAGATACGCAGTATTTT. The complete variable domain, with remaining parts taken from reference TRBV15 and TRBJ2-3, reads DAMVIQNPRYQVTQFGKPVTLSCSQTLNHNVMYWYQQKSSQAPKLLFHYYDKDFNNEADTPDNFQSRRPNTSFCFLDIRSPGLGDTAMYLCATSRGGGGISTDTQYFGPGTRLTVL.

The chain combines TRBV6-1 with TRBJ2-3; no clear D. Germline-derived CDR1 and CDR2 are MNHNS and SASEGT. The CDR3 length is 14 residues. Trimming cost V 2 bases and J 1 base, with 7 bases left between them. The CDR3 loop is CASSESRGTDTQYF. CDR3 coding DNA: TGTGCCAGCAGTGAAAGTAGGGGCACAGATACGCAGTATTTT.

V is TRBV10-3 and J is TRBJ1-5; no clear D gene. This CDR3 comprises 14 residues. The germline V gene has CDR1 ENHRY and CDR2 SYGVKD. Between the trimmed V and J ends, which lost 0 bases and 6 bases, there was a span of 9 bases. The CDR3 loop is CAISESEGFQPQHF. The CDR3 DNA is TGTGCCATCAGTGAGTCAGAGGGTTTTCAGCCCCAGCATTTT.

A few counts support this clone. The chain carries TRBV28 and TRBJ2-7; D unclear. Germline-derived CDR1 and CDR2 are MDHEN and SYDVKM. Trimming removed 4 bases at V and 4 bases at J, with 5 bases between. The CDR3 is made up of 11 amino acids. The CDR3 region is CASSSYYEQYF. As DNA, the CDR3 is TGTGCCAGCAGTTCGTATTACGAGCAGTACTTC.

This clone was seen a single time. The CDR3 reads CASRDQSGYTDTQYF. In nucleotides, the CDR3 is TGTGCCAGCAGGGACCAGAGCGGATACACAGATACGCAGTATTTT. The chain carries TRBV27 and TRBJ2-3; weak D call: TRBD2 (5 bases). Germline CDR1 and CDR2: MNHEY and SMNVEV (reference sequence). The CDR3 length is 15 residues. The ends were cut back, 6 bases at V and 2 bases at J, with 15 bases in the middle.

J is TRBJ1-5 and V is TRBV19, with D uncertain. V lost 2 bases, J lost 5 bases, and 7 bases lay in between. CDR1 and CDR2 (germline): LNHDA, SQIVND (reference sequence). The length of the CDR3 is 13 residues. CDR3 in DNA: TGTGCCAGTAGTATATGGGGAGATCAGCCCCAGCATTTT. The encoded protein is CASSIWGDQPQHF.

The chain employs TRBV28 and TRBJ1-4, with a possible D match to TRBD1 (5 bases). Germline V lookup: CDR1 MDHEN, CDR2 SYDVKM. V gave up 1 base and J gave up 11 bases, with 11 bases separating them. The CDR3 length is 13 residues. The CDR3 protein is CASSLLGDGKLFF. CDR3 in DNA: TGTGCCAGCAGTTTATTAGGGGACGGGAAACTGTTTTTT.

CDR3 residues: CASSLAAGEKLFF. Written as DNA, the CDR3 is TGTGCCAGCAGCTTAGCCGCGGGGGAAAAACTGTTTTTT. The chain recombines TRBV7-9 with TRBJ1-4, with D hard to call. The CDR3 has 13 amino acids. CDR1 and CDR2 (germline): SEHNR, FQNEAQ (reference sequence). V shed 0 bases and J shed 8 bases, with 7 bases lying between them.

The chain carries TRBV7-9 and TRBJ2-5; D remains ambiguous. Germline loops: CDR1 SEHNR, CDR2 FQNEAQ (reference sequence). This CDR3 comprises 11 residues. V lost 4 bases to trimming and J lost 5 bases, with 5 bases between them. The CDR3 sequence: CASSSRETQYF. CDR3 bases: TGTGCCAGCAGCTCTCGGGAGACCCAGTACTTC.

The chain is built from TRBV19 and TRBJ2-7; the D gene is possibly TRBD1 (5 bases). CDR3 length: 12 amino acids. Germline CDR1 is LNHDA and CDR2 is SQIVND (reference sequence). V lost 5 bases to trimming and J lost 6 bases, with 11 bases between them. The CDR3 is CASSPQGGEQYF. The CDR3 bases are TGTGCCAGTAGTCCTCAGGGCGGCGAGCAGTACTTC. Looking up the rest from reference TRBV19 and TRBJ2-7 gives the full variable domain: DGGITQSPKYLFRKEGQNVTLSCEQNLNHDAMYWYRQDPGQGLRLIYYSQIVNDFQKGDIAEGYSVSREKKESFPLTVTSAQKNPTAFYLCASSPQGGEQYFGPGTRLTVT.

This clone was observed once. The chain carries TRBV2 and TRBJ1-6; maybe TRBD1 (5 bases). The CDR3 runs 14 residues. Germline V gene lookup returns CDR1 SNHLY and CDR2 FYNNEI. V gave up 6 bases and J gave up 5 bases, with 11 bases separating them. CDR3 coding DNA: TGTGCCAGCAGGGGGGGACTGAATAATTCACCCCTCCACTTT. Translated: CASRGGLNNSPLHF.

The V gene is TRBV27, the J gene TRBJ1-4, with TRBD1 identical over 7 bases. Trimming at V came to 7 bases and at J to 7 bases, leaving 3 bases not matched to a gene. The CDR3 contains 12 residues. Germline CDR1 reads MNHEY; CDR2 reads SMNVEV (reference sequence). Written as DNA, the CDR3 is TGTGCCAGCAAGCAGGGGGGTGAAAAACTGTTTTTT. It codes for CASKQGGEKLFF. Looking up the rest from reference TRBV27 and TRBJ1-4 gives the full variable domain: EAQVTQNPRYLITVTGKKLTVTCSQNMNHEYMSWYRQDPGLGLRQIYYSMNVEVTDKGDVPEGYKVSRKEKRNFPLILESPSPNQTSLYFCASKQGGEKLFFGSGTQLSVL.

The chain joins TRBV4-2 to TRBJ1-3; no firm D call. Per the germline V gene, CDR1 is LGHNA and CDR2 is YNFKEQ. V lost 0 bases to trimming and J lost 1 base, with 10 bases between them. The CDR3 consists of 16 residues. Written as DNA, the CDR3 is TGTGCCAGCAGCCAAGATCCCCCCGGGTCTGGAAACACCATATATTTT. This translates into CASSQDPPGSGNTIYF.

The CDR3 DNA follows: TGCGCCAGCAGCCGACAGGGGAGTGACTATGGCTACACCTTC. It encodes CASSRQGSDYGYTF. This sequence joins TRBV5-1 and TRBJ1-2, with 8 bases aligning to TRBD1. J gave up 3 bases and V 4 bases, and 5 bases lay outside the gene matches. CDR1 is SGHRS and CDR2 is YFSETQ in the germline V gene. The CDR3 length is 14 residues.

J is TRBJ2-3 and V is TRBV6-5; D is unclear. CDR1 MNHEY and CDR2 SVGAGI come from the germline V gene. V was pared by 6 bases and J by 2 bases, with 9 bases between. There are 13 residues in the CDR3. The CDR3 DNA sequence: TGTGCCAGCAGGACCCCTTCCACAGATACGCAGTATTTT. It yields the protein CASRTPSTDTQYF.

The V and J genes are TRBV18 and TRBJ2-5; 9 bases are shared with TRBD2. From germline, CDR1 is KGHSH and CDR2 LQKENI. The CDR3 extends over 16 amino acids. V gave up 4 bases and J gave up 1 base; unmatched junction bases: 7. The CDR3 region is CASSQVPGLAQETQYF. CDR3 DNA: TGTGCCAGCTCACAAGTGCCGGGACTAGCCCAAGAGACCCAGTACTTC. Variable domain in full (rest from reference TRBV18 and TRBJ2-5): NAGVMQNPRHLVRRRGQEARLRCSPMKGHSHVYWYRQLPEEGLKFMVYLQKENIIDESGMPKERFSAEFPKEGPSILRIQQVVRGDSAAYFCASSQVPGLAQETQYFGPGTRLLVL.

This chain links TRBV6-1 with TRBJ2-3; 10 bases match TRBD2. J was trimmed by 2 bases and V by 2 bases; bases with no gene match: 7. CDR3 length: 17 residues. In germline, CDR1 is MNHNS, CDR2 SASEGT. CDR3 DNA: TGTGCCAGCAGTGAATATGGACTAGCGGAGGCCACAGATACGCAGTATTTT. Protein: CASSEYGLAEATDTQYF.

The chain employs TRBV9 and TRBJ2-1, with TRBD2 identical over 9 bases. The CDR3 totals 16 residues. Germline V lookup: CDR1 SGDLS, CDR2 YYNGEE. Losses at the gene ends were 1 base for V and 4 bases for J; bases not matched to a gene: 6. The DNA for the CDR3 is TGTGCCAGCAGCGTAATAGCGGGGGCCGTGTACAATGAGCAGTTCTTC. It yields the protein CASSVIAGAVYNEQFF.

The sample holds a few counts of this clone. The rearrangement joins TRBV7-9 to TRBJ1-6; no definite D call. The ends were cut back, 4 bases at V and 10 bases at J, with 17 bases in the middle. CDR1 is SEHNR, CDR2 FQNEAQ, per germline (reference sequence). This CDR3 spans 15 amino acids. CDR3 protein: CASSSRQGLGSPLHF. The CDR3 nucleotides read TGTGCCAGCAGCTCCCGTCAAGGGTTAGGATCACCCCTCCACTTT.

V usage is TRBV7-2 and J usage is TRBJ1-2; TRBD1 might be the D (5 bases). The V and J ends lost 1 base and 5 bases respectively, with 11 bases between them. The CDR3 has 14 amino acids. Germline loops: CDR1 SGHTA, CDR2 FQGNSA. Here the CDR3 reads CASSLDQGTYGYTF. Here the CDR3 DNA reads TGTGCCAGCAGCTTAGACCAGGGAACATATGGCTACACCTTC.

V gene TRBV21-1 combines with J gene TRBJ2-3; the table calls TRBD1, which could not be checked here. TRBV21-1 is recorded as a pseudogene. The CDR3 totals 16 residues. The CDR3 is CASSSRQGFTTDTQYF. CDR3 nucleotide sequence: TGTGCCAGCAGCAGTAGACAGGGTTTTACTACAGATACGCAGTATTTT.

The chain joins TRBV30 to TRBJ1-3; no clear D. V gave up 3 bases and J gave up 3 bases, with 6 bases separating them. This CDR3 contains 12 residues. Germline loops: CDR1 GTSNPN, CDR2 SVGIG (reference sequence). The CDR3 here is CAWRAIGNTIYF. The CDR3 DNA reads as TGTGCCTGGAGGGCCATTGGAAACACCATATATTTT.